This entry lists 4 T cell receptor beta chains sequenced from one sample in a study of T cell responses to AZD1222 COVID-19 vaccine. Some clones are missing from TCRdb's copy, which holds only in-frame ones; the method was immunoSEQ multiplex PCR. The sample consists of some 170,000 clones, roughly 91% of them appearing once. Sequences were derived from peripheral blood, sampled on day 0 of AZD1222 vaccination. The origin of the receptors is an adult in good health.

There are a few counts of this clone. This chain links TRBV7-3 with TRBJ2-1; D is possibly TRBD2 (5 bases). The V end lost 0 bases, the J end lost 5 bases, and 17 bases lay between the germline ends. Germline CDR1 and CDR2: SGHTA and FQGTGA. The CDR3 has 17 residues. This chain's CDR3 is CASSLTTGSGVNNEQFF. The DNA for the CDR3 is TGTGCCAGCAGCTTAACCACGGGAAGCGGAGTTAACAATGAGCAGTTCTTC. Variable domain in full (rest from reference TRBV7-3 and TRBJ2-1): GAGVSQTPSNKVTEKGKYVELRCDPISGHTALYWYRQSLGQGPEFLIYFQGTGAADDSGLPNDRFFAVRPEGSVSTLKIQRTERGDSAVYLCASSLTTGSGVNNEQFFGPGTRLTVL.

The rearrangement uses TRBV10-1 and TRBJ2-2; D not resolved. Trimming removed 7 bases from V and 6 bases from J, with 3 bases in between. The CDR3 runs to 10 residues. Germline CDR1 reads WNHNN; CDR2 reads SYGVQD (reference sequence). The CDR3, as DNA: TGCGCCAGCATCCCCGGGGAGCTGTTTTTT. This translates into CASIPGELFF.

The J gene is TRBJ1-3, the V gene TRBV12-5; D perhaps matches TRBD1 (6 bases). V lost 2 bases, J lost 4 bases, and 6 bases lay in between. CDR1 is LGHNT and CDR2 is FRNRAP in the germline V gene. This CDR3 is 13 amino acids long. The CDR3 reads CASGLTGGNTIYF. DNA for the CDR3: TGTGCTAGTGGTTTGACAGGGGGAAACACCATATATTTT.

The chain employs TRBV28 and TRBJ1-4, with D unresolved. From germline, CDR1 is MDHEN and CDR2 SYDVKM. The CDR3 is 11 residues long. Trimming took off 5 bases at V and 8 bases at J, with 6 bases between the two ends. The CDR3 DNA sequence: TGTGCCAGCAGTACTAGGGAAAAACTGTTTTTT. Protein: CASSTREKLFF.